These T cell receptor beta chains were read from a single sample in a study of control samples from healthy donors and cancer patients. The table came from immunoSEQ multiplex PCR; TCRdb's copy has only in-frame clones and leaves some out. The repertoire holds 130,000 or so clones, with about 88% as singletons. Sequencing used blood. The source of these receptors is a man aged 50-59 years in good health. Each CDR3 is given with its conserved first and last residue. The order of the fields is J gene, clone size, D gene, V gene, CDR3 protein, CDR3 DNA. A D gene is named only where the DNA matches it firmly. The size field is filled for only some rows; it gives once, few, many or a size class.

TRBJ2-3	NA	NA	TRBV3-1/TRBV3-2	CASSSSRDWSTDTQYF	TGTGCCAGCAGCTCAAGCCGGGACTGGAGCACAGATACGCAGTATTTT
TRBJ2-7	NA	NA	TRBV28	CASRDGHYEQYF	TGTGCCAGCAGGGACGGCCATTACGAGCAGTACTTC
TRBJ1-6	NA	NA	TRBV27	CASSLSQGRSPLHF	TGTGCCAGCAGTTTATCGCAGGGTAGATCACCCCTCCACTTT
TRBJ2-5	once	TRBD2	TRBV7-7	CASSYSRGGNETQYF	TGTGCTAGCAGCTACAGTCGGGGGGGGAATGAGACCCAGTACTTC
TRBJ2-7	few	NA	TRBV28	CASSDNLDTGTNYEQYF	TGTGCCAGCAGCGATAATCTCGATACCGGGACGAACTACGAGCAGTACTTC
TRBJ2-5	once	TRBD2	TRBV27	CASSLGGGARETQYF	TGTGCCAGCAGTTTGGGCGGGGGGGCAAGAGAGACCCAGTACTTC
TRBJ2-7	once	NA	TRBV4-1	CASSQESGRVGEQYF	TGCGCCAGCAGCCAAGAGTCCGGCAGGGTCGGCGAGCAGTACTTC
TRBJ2-5	NA	NA	TRBV18	CASSQQQSETQYF	TGTGCCAGCTCACAACAACAATCAGAGACCCAGTACTTC
TRBJ1-1	NA	TRBD1	TRBV6-6	CASSRQGKSSLNTEAFF	TGTGCCAGCAGTCGACAGGGAAAGTCCTCACTGAACACTGAAGCTTTCTTT
TRBJ2-3	NA	NA	TRBV5-6	CASSLTVTTTDTQYF	TGTGCCAGCAGCTTGACGGTTACAACCACAGATACGCAGTATTTT
TRBJ1-2	NA	NA	TRBV19	CASSIREANYGYTF	TGTGCCAGTAGTATACGGGAAGCTAACTATGGCTACACCTTC
TRBJ2-7	NA	TRBD2	TRBV10-3	CAISVGGGTYEQYF	TGTGCCATCAGTGTGGGCGGGGGGACCTACGAGCAGTACTTC
TRBJ2-2	few	TRBD2	TRBV19	CASSTQPGLAGGNTGELFF	TGTGCCAGTAGTACCCAACCGGGACTAGCGGGGGGTAACACCGGGGAGCTGTTTTTT
TRBJ2-2	NA	NA	TRBV30	CAWSSSRAWAGELFF	TGTGCCTGGAGTTCTTCAAGGGCTTGGGCCGGGGAGCTGTTTTTT
TRBJ1-3	NA	NA	TRBV5-1	CASSLAGSSGNTIYF	TGCGCCAGCAGCTTGGCCGGGAGCTCTGGAAACACCATATATTTT
TRBJ1-6	NA	NA	TRBV30	CAWSGHWPSPLHF	TGTGCCTGGAGTGGACACTGGCCATCACCCCTCCACTTT